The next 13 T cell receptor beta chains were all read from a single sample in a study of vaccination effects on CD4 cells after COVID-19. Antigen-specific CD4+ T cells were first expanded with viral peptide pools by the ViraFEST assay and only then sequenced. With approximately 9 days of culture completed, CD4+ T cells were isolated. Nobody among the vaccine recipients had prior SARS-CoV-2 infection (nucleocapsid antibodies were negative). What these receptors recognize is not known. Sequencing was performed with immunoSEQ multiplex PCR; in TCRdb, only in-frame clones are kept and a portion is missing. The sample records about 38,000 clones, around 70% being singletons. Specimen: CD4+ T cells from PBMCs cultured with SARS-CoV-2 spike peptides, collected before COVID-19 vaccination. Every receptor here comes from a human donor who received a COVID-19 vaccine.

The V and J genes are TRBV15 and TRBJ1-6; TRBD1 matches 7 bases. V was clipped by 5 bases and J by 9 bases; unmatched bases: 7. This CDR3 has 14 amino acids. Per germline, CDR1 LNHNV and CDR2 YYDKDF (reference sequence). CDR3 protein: CATSPDRVTSPLHF. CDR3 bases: TGTGCCACCAGCCCCGACAGGGTCACTTCACCCCTCCACTTT.

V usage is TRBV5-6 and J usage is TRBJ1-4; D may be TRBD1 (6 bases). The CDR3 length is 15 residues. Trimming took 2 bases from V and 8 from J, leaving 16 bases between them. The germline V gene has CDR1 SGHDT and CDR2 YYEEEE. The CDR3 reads CASSLQGAPKEKLFF. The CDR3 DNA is TGTGCCAGCAGCTTACAGGGAGCGCCCAAAGAAAAACTGTTTTTT.

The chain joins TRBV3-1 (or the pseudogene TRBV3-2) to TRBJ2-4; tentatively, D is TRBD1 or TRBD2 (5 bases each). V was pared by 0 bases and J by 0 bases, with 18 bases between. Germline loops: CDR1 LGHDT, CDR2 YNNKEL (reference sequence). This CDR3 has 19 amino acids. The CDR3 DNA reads TGTGCCAGCAGCCAAGAGGTTAGGACCGGGACGCTAGCCAAAAACATTCAGTACTTC. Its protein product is CASSQEVRTGTLAKNIQYF.

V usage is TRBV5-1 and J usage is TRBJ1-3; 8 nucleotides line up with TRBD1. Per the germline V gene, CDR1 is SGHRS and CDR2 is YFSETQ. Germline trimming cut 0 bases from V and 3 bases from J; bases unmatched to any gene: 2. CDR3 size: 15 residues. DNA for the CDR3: TGCGCCAGCAGCTTGGCCGGGACAGGTGGAAACACCATATATTTT. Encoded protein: CASSLAGTGGNTIYF.

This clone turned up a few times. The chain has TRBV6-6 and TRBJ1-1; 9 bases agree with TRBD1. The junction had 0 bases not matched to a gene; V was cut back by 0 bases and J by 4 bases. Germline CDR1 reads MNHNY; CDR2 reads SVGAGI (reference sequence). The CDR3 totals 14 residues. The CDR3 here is CASSYSTGGTEAFF. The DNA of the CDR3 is TGTGCCAGCAGTTACTCGACAGGGGGCACTGAAGCTTTCTTT.

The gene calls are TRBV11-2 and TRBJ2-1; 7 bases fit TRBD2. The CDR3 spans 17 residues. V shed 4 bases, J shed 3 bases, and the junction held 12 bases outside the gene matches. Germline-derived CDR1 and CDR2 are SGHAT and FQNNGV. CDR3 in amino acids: CASSSAIAGPRYNEQFF. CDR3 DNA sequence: TGTGCCAGCAGCTCCGCCATAGCGGGTCCCCGCTACAATGAGCAGTTCTTC.

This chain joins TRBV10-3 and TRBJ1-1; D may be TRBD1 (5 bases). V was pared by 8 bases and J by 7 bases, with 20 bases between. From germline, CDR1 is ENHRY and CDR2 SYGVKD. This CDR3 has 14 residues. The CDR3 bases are TGTGCCATCGGGGACGGAGCCTCACCCCTTGAAGCTTTCTTT. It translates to CAIGDGASPLEAFF.

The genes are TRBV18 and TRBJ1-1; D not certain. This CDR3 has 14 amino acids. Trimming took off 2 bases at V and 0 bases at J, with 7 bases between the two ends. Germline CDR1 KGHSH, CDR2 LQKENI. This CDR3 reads CASSPNSLNTEAFF. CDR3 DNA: TGTGCCAGCTCACCAAACAGTCTGAACACTGAAGCTTTCTTT.

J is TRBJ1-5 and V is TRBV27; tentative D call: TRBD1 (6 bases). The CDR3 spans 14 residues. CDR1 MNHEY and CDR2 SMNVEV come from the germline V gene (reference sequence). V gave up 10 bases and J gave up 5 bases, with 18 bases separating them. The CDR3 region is CATSEGGRYQPQHF. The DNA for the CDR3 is TGTGCCACGAGTGAAGGGGGAAGATATCAGCCCCAGCATTTT.

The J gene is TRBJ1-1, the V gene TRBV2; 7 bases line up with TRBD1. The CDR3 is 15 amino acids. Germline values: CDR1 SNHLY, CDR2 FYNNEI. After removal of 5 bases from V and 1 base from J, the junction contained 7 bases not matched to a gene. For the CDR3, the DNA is TGTGCCAGCAGTTTTGCGACAGGGACGAACACTGAAGCTTTCTTT. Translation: CASSFATGTNTEAFF.

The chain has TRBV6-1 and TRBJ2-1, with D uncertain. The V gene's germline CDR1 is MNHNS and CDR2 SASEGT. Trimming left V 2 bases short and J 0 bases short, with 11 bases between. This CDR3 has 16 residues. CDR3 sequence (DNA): TGTGCCAGCAGTGAACTCACCGATACCTCCTACAATGAGCAGTTCTTC. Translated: CASSELTDTSYNEQFF.

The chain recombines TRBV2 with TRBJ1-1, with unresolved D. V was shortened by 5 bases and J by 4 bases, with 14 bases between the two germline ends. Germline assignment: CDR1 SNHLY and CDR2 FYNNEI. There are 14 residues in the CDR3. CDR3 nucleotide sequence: TGTGCCAGCAGTATACTTTTAGAATCCACTGAAGCTTTCTTT. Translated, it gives CASSILLESTEAFF.

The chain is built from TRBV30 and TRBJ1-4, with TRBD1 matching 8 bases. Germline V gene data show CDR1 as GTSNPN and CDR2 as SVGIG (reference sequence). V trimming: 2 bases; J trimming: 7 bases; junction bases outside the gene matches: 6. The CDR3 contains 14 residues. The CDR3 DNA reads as TGTGCCTGGAGTAATCGGCAGGGGGCTGAAAAACTGTTTTTT. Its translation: CAWSNRQGAEKLFF.